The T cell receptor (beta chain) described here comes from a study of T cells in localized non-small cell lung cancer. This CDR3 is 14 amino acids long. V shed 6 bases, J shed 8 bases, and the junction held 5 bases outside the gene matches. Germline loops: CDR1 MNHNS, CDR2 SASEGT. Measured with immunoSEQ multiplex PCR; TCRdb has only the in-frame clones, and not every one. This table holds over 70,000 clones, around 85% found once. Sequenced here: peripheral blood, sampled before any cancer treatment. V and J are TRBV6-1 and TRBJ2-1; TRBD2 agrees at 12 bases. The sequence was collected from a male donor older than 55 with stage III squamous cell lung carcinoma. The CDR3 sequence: CASRTSGGLDEQFF. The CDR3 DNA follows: TGTGCCAGCAGAACTAGCGGGGGGTTGGATGAGCAGTTCTTC.